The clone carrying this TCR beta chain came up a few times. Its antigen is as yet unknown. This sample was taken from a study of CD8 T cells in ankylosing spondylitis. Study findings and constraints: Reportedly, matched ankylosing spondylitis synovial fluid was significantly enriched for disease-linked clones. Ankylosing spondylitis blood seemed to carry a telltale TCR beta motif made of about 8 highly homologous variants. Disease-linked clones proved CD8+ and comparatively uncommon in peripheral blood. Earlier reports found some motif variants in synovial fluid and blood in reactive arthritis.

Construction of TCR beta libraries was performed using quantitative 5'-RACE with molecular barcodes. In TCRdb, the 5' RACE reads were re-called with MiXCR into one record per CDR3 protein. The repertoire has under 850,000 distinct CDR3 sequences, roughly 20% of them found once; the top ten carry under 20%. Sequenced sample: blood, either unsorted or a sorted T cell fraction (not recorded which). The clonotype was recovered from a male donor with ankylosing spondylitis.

In DNA form, the CDR3 reads TGTGCCAGCAGCTCGGGGGACGGCAATGAAAAACTGTTTTTT. Protein sequence: CASSSGDGNEKLFF. The chain joins TRBV11-2 to TRBJ1-4; TRBD1 is a possible D gene (5 bases). V dropped 4 bases and J dropped 5 bases, with 11 bases sitting between them. The length of the CDR3 is 14 residues. Germline values: CDR1 SGHAT, CDR2 FQNNGV. Supplemented by reference TRBV11-2 and TRBJ1-4, the full variable domain reads EAGVAQSPRYKIIEKRQSVAFWCNPISGHATLYWYQQILGQGPKLLIQFQNNGVVDDSQLPKDRFSAERLKGVDSTLKIQPAKLEDSAVYLCASSSGDGNEKLFFGSGTQLSVL.